These 32 T cell receptor beta chains originate from one sample sequenced in a study of post-analysis software for immune sequencing data. Study outcomes and limitations: Comparison of patients with controls showed five TRBV segments more frequent in patients, TRBV5-6, TRBV5-1 and TRBV20-1 among them.

cDNA libraries for TCR beta contained unique molecular identifiers. One entry per CDR3 protein results from TCRdb running MiXCR on the PCR reads. Among around 500,000 distinct CDR3 sequences, around a third were seen once, and the ten largest hold approximately 5.4%. Antigens of these TCRs are unknown. The sequenced sample consisted of blood. Source of these receptors: a girl under 18 with multiple sclerosis.

This clonotype has more than one count but fewer than ten. V gene TRBV5-1 combines with J gene TRBJ2-1; tentatively, D is TRBD1 or TRBD2 (5 bases each). Germline V gene lookup returns CDR1 SGHRS and CDR2 YFSETQ. The CDR3 runs to 16 residues. V gave up 2 bases and J gave up 4 bases, with 16 bases separating them. The CDR3 loop reads CASSFFRVREYNEQFF. CDR3 bases: TGCGCCAGCAGCTTCTTCCGGGTCAGGGAGTACAATGAGCAGTTCTTC.

This clonotype turned up a few times. This chain joins TRBV4-1 and TRBJ1-4; D remains unclear. The CDR3 consists of 13 residues. The germline CDR1 and CDR2 sequences are MGHRA and YSYEKL. The germline V and J ends were trimmed by 1 base and 11 bases, with 11 bases remaining between them. The CDR3 spells CASSQVRGGKLFF. The DNA for the CDR3 is TGCGCCAGCAGCCAAGTCCGGGGTGGGAAACTGTTTTTT.

The rearrangement uses TRBV7-3 and TRBJ2-1; a possible D gene is TRBD2 (6 bases). V lost 1 base, J lost 6 bases, and 10 bases lay in between. Germline V lookup: CDR1 SGHTA, CDR2 FQGTGA. The CDR3 is made up of 14 amino acids. CDR3 sequence (DNA): TGTGCCAGCAGCTTAAGCGGGGCTGTCAATGAGCAGTTCTTC. It codes for CASSLSGAVNEQFF.

The chain employs TRBV6-6 and TRBJ1-4, with 7 bases lining up with TRBD1. Germline assignment: CDR1 MNHNY and CDR2 SVGAGI (reference sequence). The ends lost 7 bases at V and 6 bases at J; junction bases unmatched: 11. CDR3 length equals 15 residues. CDR3 sequence reads: CASNLPSGGDEKLFF. Written as DNA, the CDR3 is TGTGCCAGCAACCTACCCTCAGGGGGGGATGAAAAACTGTTTTTT.

There are many counts of this clonotype. The chain employs TRBV12-3 or TRBV12-4 and TRBJ2-5; D is perhaps TRBD2 (6 bases). V was clipped by 10 bases and J by 0 bases, with 9 bases between them. This CDR3 spans 12 amino acids. CDR3 protein: CATSGDQETQYF. The CDR3 DNA reads as TGTGCCACCTCGGGGGACCAAGAGACCCAGTACTTC.

This chain uses TRBV6-2 or TRBV6-3 with TRBJ2-1; 10 nucleotides line up with TRBD2. V shed 0 bases, J shed 2 bases, and the junction held 4 bases outside the gene matches. Germline CDR1 reads MNHEY; CDR2 reads SVGEGT. The CDR3 has 17 residues. DNA for the CDR3: TGTGCCAGCAGTTACTCGAAAACTAGCGGGACCTACAATGAGCAGTTCTTC. Amino acid sequence: CASSYSKTSGTYNEQFF.

This clonotype has a handful of counts. The chain joins TRBV20-1 to TRBJ1-2; D unclear. Trimming removed 3 bases from V and 0 bases from J, with 14 bases in between. There are 15 residues in the CDR3. The germline CDR1 and CDR2 sequences are DFQATT and SNEGSKA (reference sequence). The CDR3 sequence is CSARAWAQTNYGYTF. The CDR3 DNA reads as TGCAGTGCTAGGGCTTGGGCGCAAACTAACTATGGCTACACCTTC.

A few counts support this clonotype. The germline gene is not matched at one end of the junction; a read error may be the cause. This chain uses TRBV7-7 with TRBJ2-5, with 9 bases identical to TRBD1. Germline V gene lookup returns CDR1 SSHAT and CDR2 FNYEAQ (reference sequence). The CDR3 runs to 15 residues. The DNA for the CDR3 is TGTGCTAGCAGCCCCTTACGACAGGGGGGCGAGACCCAGTACTTC. It codes for CASSPLRQGGETQYF.

This clonotype was seen only a few times. The V call is TRBV5-1, the J call TRBJ2-7; no reliable D call. The CDR3 is 13 amino acids. The V and J ends lost 0 bases and 3 bases respectively, with 7 bases between them. Germline V gives CDR1 SGHRS, CDR2 YFSETQ. The CDR3 DNA sequence: TGCGCCAGCAGCTTGGCCGGGCACTACGAGCAGTACTTC. Protein sequence: CASSLAGHYEQYF.

This clonotype was picked up a small number of times. The chain has TRBV5-1 and TRBJ2-7; 8 positions agree with TRBD2. V gave up 3 bases and J gave up 6 bases; unmatched junction bases: 8. The germline V gene has CDR1 SGHRS and CDR2 YFSETQ. The CDR3 is 14 residues long. CDR3 sequence (DNA): TGCGCCAGCAGCTCCCCGGGACTAGTCGCCGAGCAGTACTTC. It specifies CASSSPGLVAEQYF.

The sample holds many counts of this clonotype. The gene calls are TRBV3-1 and TRBJ1-6, with TRBD1 as a possible D gene (5 bases). V lost 1 base and J 4 bases, leaving 8 bases between the germline ends. Germline CDR1 is LGHDT and CDR2 is YNNKEL (reference sequence). The CDR3 has 15 amino acids. The CDR3 DNA follows: TGTGCCAGCAGCCAAGGCGACAGTTATAATTCACCCCTCCACTTT. Encoded protein: CASSQGDSYNSPLHF. Full variable domain (rest looked up from reference TRBV3-1 and TRBJ1-6): DTAVSQTPKYLVTQMGNDKSIKCEQNLGHDTMYWYKQDSKKFLKIMFSYNNKELIINETVPNRFSPKSPDKAHLNLHINSLELGDSAVYFCASSQGDSYNSPLHFGNGTRLTVT.

J is TRBJ2-7 and V is TRBV5-6; D gene unclear. This CDR3 comprises 15 residues. Germline V gene sequence: CDR1 SGHDT, CDR2 YYEEEE. V lost 4 bases to trimming and J lost 1 base, with 15 bases between them. CDR3 amino acids: CASSRRYSGSYEQYF. In DNA, the CDR3 is TGTGCCAGCAGCCGCCGGTATTCTGGATCCTACGAGCAGTACTTC.

This chain joins TRBV5-1 and TRBJ2-3; 8 bases agree with TRBD2. V was pared by 4 bases and J by 6 bases, with 13 bases of the junction left unmatched. CDR1 is SGHRS and CDR2 is YFSETQ in the germline V gene. The CDR3 totals 16 residues. The CDR3 here is CASSPGFGGAADTQYF. CDR3 in DNA: TGCGCCAGCAGCCCCGGCTTCGGGGGGGCCGCGGATACGCAGTATTTT.

This clonotype was observed a few times. The rearrangement links TRBV15 to TRBJ2-3; no clear D. This CDR3 comprises 14 residues. Trimming took 3 bases from V and 0 from J, leaving 7 bases between them. Germline V gene data show CDR1 as LNHNV and CDR2 as YYDKDF (reference sequence). CDR3 sequence reads: CATSSSRSTDTQYF. Written as DNA, the CDR3 is TGTGCCACCAGCAGTTCAAGGAGCACAGATACGCAGTATTTT.

This clonotype was picked up one time. This could be a read error, since a much larger clone is one nucleotide away. The CDR3 nucleotides are TGCGCCAGCAGGGACGGGCGGGCTGGAGAGACCCAGTACTTC. This gives the protein CASRDGRAGETQYF. The chain joins TRBV10-2 to TRBJ2-5; weak D call: TRBD2 (5 bases). CDR3 length: 14 amino acids. V was shortened by 6 bases and J by 4 bases, with 15 bases between the two germline ends. Germline CDR1 is WSHSY and CDR2 is SAAADI.

This clonotype appeared a few times. V gene TRBV10-1 combines with J gene TRBJ2-1, with TRBD1 matching 8 bases. The CDR3 has 14 residues. The V and J ends lost 4 bases and 4 bases, in that order; junction bases with no gene match: 3. Germline V gives CDR1 WNHNN, CDR2 SYGVQD (reference sequence). The CDR3 region has the DNA TGCGCCAGCAGTGGGGGACAGGAGTACAATGAGCAGTTCTTC. This sequence encodes CASSGGQEYNEQFF.

This sequence joins TRBV20-1 and TRBJ2-1; 10 nucleotides align to TRBD1. This CDR3 has 15 residues. Germline V gene sequence: CDR1 DFQATT, CDR2 SNEGSKA (reference sequence). V gave up 5 bases and J gave up 3 bases; unmatched junction bases: 7. The CDR3 loop reads CSALRQGAGYNEQFF. Written as DNA, the CDR3 is TGCAGTGCTCTTCGACAGGGGGCAGGCTACAATGAGCAGTTCTTC.

This rearrangement joins TRBV20-1 to TRBJ2-5, with D perhaps assigned TRBD1 or TRBD2 (7 bases each). V lost 0 bases and J lost 0, with 20 bases in between. The germline CDR1 and CDR2 sequences are DFQATT and SNEGSKA (reference sequence). This CDR3 is 18 amino acids long. CDR3 sequence reads: CSARDQGGVSGDQETQYF. For the CDR3, the DNA is TGCAGTGCTAGAGATCAGGGGGGAGTGAGCGGGGACCAAGAGACCCAGTACTTC.

V and J are TRBV6-1 and TRBJ1-5; D call uncertain. Germline V lookup: CDR1 MNHNS, CDR2 SASEGT. V was trimmed by 7 bases and J by 1 base, leaving 14 bases between them. This CDR3 region has 15 residues. The CDR3 DNA is TGTGCCAGCAACCAGAAAACTGGGAGCAATCAGCCCCAGCATTTT. Amino acids: CASNQKTGSNQPQHF.

This clonotype has a count of ten or more. Its ends do not fully match the called genes, so a read error is possible. The chain links TRBV5-1 to TRBJ2-7; maybe TRBD1 (6 bases). CDR3 length: 12 amino acids. Germline V gene lookup returns CDR1 SGHRS and CDR2 YFSETQ. CDR3 nucleotide sequence: TGTGCCAGCTCGAGGGGGACCTACGAGCAGTACTTC. Translation: CASSRGTYEQYF.

The chain joins TRBV6-4 to TRBJ1-1, with D unclear. The CDR3 loop spans 13 amino acids. Germline V gene data show CDR1 as MRHNA and CDR2 as SNTAGT. V was trimmed by 4 bases and J by 9 bases, leaving 15 bases between them. In DNA, the CDR3 is TGTGCCAGCAGTGCCGGACCCCTCTCTCAAGCTTTCTTT. Translated: CASSAGPLSQAFF.

The V gene is TRBV3-1, the J gene TRBJ2-5; possibly TRBD2 for D (6 bases). Germline CDR1 is LGHDT and CDR2 is YNNKEL (reference sequence). The V and J ends lost 6 bases and 0 bases respectively, with 17 bases between them. This CDR3 comprises 16 residues. For the CDR3, the DNA is TGTGCCAGCAGTTCCTTGACCCGGGGGTACCAAGAGACCCAGTACTTC. It translates to CASSSLTRGYQETQYF.

DNA of the CDR3: TGCGCCAGCAGCCGGGGACTAGCGGGGGCCAGCACAGATACGCAGTATTTT. This gives the protein CASSRGLAGASTDTQYF. V is TRBV5-1 and J is TRBJ2-3; 14 bases map to TRBD2. This CDR3 comprises 17 residues. The V gene's germline CDR1 is SGHRS and CDR2 YFSETQ. Trimming cost V 4 bases and J 0 bases; bases outside gene matches: 4.

This sequence joins TRBV20-1 and TRBJ2-3; TRBD1 agrees at 8 bases. This CDR3 contains 13 residues. The germline V gene encodes CDR1 DFQATT and CDR2 SNEGSKA (reference sequence). The junction had 8 bases not matched to a gene; V was cut back by 7 bases and J by 5 bases. The DNA of the CDR3 is TGCAGTGTCCCAGGACAGGGCATAGATACGCAGTATTTT. It encodes CSVPGQGIDTQYF.

The chain recombines TRBV7-9 with TRBJ2-2, with D perhaps assigned TRBD1 or TRBD2 (6 bases each). The germline V gene encodes CDR1 SEHNR and CDR2 FQNEAQ (reference sequence). The ends were cut back, 2 bases at V and 1 base at J, with 11 bases in the middle. The CDR3 runs to 16 residues. In nucleotides, the CDR3 is TGTGCCAGCAGCTTAATGGGGGGCCGGAACACCGGGGAGCTGTTTTTT. Protein sequence: CASSLMGGRNTGELFF. The full variable domain, its missing parts supplied by reference TRBV7-9 and TRBJ2-2, is DTGVSQNPRHKITKRGQNVTFRCDPISEHNRLYWYRQTLGQGPEFLTYFQNEAQLEKSRLLSDRFSAERPKGSFSTLEIQRTEQGDSAMYLCASSLMGGRNTGELFFGEGSRLTVL.

The CDR3, as DNA: TGCAGTGCTAGAGATAGGGCTCTCCCACACACAGATACGCAGTATTTT. Encoded protein: CSARDRALPHTDTQYF. The gene calls are TRBV20-1 and TRBJ2-3; D unresolved. Trimming stripped 0 bases from V and 2 bases from J, with 15 bases between. CDR1 is DFQATT, CDR2 SNEGSKA, per germline (reference sequence). The CDR3 is made up of 16 amino acids.

J is TRBJ2-3 and V is TRBV2; D remains unclear. Trimming pared 6 bases from V and 4 bases from J, leaving 11 bases between. The V gene's germline CDR1 is SNHLY and CDR2 FYNNEI. The CDR3 consists of 13 residues. The CDR3 loop reads CASRTIRPDTQYF. CDR3 nucleotides: TGTGCCAGCAGAACAATACGGCCAGATACGCAGTATTTT.

This clonotype appeared a few times. This may arise from a read error, as a much more abundant clone is one base away. V usage is TRBV6-5 and J usage is TRBJ1-2, with D possibly matching TRBD1 (5 bases). Germline CDR1 and CDR2: MNHEY and SVGAGI. The CDR3 length is 12 residues. V dropped 6 bases and J dropped 4 bases, with 9 bases sitting between them. This chain's CDR3 is CASSHDSYGYTF. The DNA for the CDR3 is TGTGCCAGCAGCCACGACAGCTATGGCTACACCTTC.

The table lists this clonotype with a few counts. The V gene is TRBV7-8, the J gene TRBJ2-1; D might be TRBD2 (5 bases). With 4 bases removed from V and 9 bases from J, the gap between germline ends came to 22 bases. This CDR3 spans 16 amino acids. Germline V gives CDR1 SGHVS, CDR2 FQNEAQ. The CDR3 nucleotides are TGTGCCAGCAGCTCCCGGAGGCTTGTATCCGGTAGTGAGCAGTTCTTC. This gives the protein CASSSRRLVSGSEQFF.

Turning to this clonotype: The junction departs from the called germline gene at one end, perhaps through a read error. V gene TRBV6-6 combines with J gene TRBJ1-2, with TRBD1 matching 7 bases. Germline CDR1 MNHNY, CDR2 SVGAGI (reference sequence). The CDR3 consists of 14 residues. The CDR3 DNA follows: TGTGCCAGCCAGCATTGGAGGGACAGCTATAGCTACACCTTC. Protein sequence: CASQHWRDSYSYTF.

This rearrangement joins TRBV6-5 to TRBJ2-3; perhaps D is TRBD1 or TRBD2 (6 bases each). This CDR3 is 13 amino acids long. V lost 6 bases and J lost 6, with 13 bases in between. Germline V gives CDR1 MNHEY, CDR2 SVGAGI. The CDR3 spells CASSRRGGDTQYF. CDR3 in DNA: TGTGCCAGCAGCAGACGAGGGGGGGATACGCAGTATTTT.

This clonotype has at least ten counts. This chain links TRBV29-1 with TRBJ2-5; 8 bases line up with TRBD1. Trimming removed 2 bases from V and 5 bases from J; junction bases left unmatched: 10. From germline, CDR1 is SQVTM and CDR2 ANQGSEA. There are 15 residues in the CDR3. The CDR3, as DNA: TGCAGCGTTGAAAGTTCCCGGACAGGGTTCGAGACCCAGTACTTC. It specifies CSVESSRTGFETQYF.